The text below deals with one T cell receptor (beta chain). What this receptor recognizes is not known. No much larger clone exists at a distance of one base, and base qualities are not known. The record originates from a study of blood T cell repertoires in COVID-19 (dated by TCRdb to 2020 to 2022). Context from the whole study: Samples from collaborators originated in the United States, Italy and Spain and spanned both the acute and convalescent phases of COVID-19. The material from the prospective study consisted of cDNA or gDNA derived from T cells, B-cell-depleted T cells, or PBMCs. Deeply sampled blood TCRbeta repertoires from subjects exposed to, actively infected with, or recovered from COVID-19 were included in the dataset. The repertoires were released in a freely available public database meant as a resource for research on the immune response to SARS-CoV-2. Samples were obtained from the ongoing ImmuneRACE study (first 160 participants) and from 1,254 subjects provided by 6 global collaborators. The sample metadata nearly always contained a de-identified subject ID, COVID-19 status, age in years and sex. Where HLA class I and class II types were available, the types were taken from metadata supplied by the sample provider, not from assay-based typing. Overall study results and their limits: How much clinical and demographic metadata was included differed by source and by participant, and the metadata was provided uncurated.

Collaborating institutions collected whole blood in K2EDTA tubes following their own protocols. Collaborator samples were shipped for TCRbeta analysis as frozen whole blood, isolated PBMCs, or DNA extracted from either sample type. TCRbeta CDR3 regions were amplified from genomic DNA by means of the immunoSEQ Assay, a bias-controlled multiplex PCR. The authors' pipeline ran thus. Nucleated cell counts per sample were estimated from amplification of reference gene primers within the assay. To quantify the absolute abundance of each unique TCRbeta CDR3 rearrangement, sequence reads were collapsed and filtered. For each sample, productive Simpson clonality was calculated as the square root of Simpson's diversity index across productive rearrangements. In its TCRdb copy, this immuneACCESS table keeps in-frame sequences only and misses some clones. Where compared with another copy, unresolved V genes explain less than half of these, and the others have no known cause. The V and J calls and the clone size are those of that table, but D and trimming were determined from the DNA. The sample table records some 89,000 clones; roughly four fifths of these occur just once. The ten largest account for approximately 1.2% of the sample.

Trimming removed 0 bases from V and 3 bases from J, leaving 11 bases between the germline ends. CDR1 and CDR2 are drawn from the germline V gene: SGHDN, FVKESK. The CDR3 sequence holds 15 residues, the cysteine and phenylalanine included. Only the CDR3 portion is preserved as DNA: 45 bases, with reading frame beginning at the first base. The clonotype originates from a woman older than 75 with acute or convalescent COVID-19. This chain is built from TRBV14 and TRBJ1-2; the D gene is unclear. Specimen: peripheral blood. The CDR3 amino acid sequence is: CASSQDRRADYGYTF. The nucleotide sequence is given as TGTGCCAGCAGCCAAGACCGGCGGGCGGACTATGGCTACACCTTC.